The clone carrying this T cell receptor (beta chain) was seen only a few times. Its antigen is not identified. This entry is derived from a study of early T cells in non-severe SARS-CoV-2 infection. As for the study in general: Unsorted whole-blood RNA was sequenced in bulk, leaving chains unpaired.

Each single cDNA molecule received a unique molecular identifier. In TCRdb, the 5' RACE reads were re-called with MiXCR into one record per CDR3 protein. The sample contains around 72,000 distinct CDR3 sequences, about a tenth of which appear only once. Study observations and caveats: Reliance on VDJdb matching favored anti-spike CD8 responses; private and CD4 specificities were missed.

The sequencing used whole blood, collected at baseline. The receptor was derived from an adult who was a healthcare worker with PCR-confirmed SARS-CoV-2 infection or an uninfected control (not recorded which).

CDR3: CASRPPAGGYEQYF. CDR3 sequence (DNA): TGTGCCAGCAGACCGCCCGCAGGGGGCTACGAGCAGTACTTC. V is TRBV2 and J is TRBJ2-7, with 7 bases matching TRBD1. Germline V gives CDR1 SNHLY, CDR2 FYNNEI. This CDR3 has 14 amino acids. With V trimmed by 6 bases and J by 3 bases, 8 bases remained unmatched.